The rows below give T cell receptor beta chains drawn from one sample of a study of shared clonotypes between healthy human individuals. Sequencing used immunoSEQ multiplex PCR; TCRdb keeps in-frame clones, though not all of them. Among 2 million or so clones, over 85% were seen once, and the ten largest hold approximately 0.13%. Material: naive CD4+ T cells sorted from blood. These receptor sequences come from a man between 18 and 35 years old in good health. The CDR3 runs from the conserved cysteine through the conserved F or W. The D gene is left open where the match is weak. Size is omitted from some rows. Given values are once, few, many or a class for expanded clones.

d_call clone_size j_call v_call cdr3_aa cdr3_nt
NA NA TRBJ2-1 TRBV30 CACQGGPYNEQFF TGTGCCTGTCAGGGGGGGCCCTACAATGAGCAGTTCTTC
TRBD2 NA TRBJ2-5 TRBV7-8 CASSPLLAGGETQYF TGTGCCAGCAGCCCCCTCCTAGCGGGAGGCGAGACCCAGTACTTC
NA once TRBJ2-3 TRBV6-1 CASSGTTRGTQYF TGTGCCAGCAGTGGAACGACCCGGGGGACGCAGTATTTT
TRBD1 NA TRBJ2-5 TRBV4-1 CASSPPTGPPETQYF TGCGCCAGCAGCCCTCCGACAGGGCCCCCAGAGACCCAGTACTTC
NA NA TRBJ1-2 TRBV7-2 CASSLDYGAVGGYTF TGTGCCAGCAGCTTAGATTACGGGGCCGTGGGTGGCTACACCTTC
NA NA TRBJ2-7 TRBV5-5 CASSVVATTSYEQYF TGTGCCAGCAGCGTCGTGGCCACGACCTCCTACGAGCAGTACTTC
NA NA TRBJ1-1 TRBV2 CASGTQGMNTEAFF TGTGCCAGCGGTACTCAGGGTATGAACACTGAAGCTTTCTTT
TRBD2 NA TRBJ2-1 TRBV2 CASSERGRAYNEQFF TGTGCCAGCAGTGAACGAGGGAGGGCCTACAATGAGCAGTTCTTC
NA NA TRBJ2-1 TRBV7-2 CASSSGAYNEQFF TGTGCCAGCAGCTCCGGGGCTTACAATGAGCAGTTCTTC
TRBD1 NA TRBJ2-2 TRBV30 CAWTGTVTGELFF TGTGCCTGGACAGGGACAGTAACCGGGGAGCTGTTTTTT
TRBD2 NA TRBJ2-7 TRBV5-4 CASSLLASGNYEQYF TGTGCCAGCAGCTTGTTGGCTAGCGGGAACTACGAGCAGTACTTC
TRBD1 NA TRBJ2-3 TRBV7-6 CASSLELEGAYTQYF TGTGCCAGCAGCTTAGAGCTTGAGGGGGCTTATACGCAGTATTTT
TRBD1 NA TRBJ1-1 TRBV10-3 CAIRGQGANEAGDTEAFF TGTGCCATCAGGGGACAGGGGGCGAACGAAGCGGGAGACACTGAAGCTTTCTTT
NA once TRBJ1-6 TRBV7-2 CASTPQGQTSPLHF TGTGCCAGCACCCCCCAAGGGCAGACTTCACCCCTCCACTTT
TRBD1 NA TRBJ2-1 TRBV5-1 CASSSGQGAYNEQFF TGCGCCAGCAGTTCAGGACAGGGAGCCTACAATGAGCAGTTCTTC
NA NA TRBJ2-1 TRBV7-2 CASSLASPGYNEQFF TGTGCCAGCAGCTTAGCATCGCCCGGCTACAATGAGCAGTTCTTC
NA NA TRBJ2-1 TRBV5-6 CASSLGLAGVVSYNEQFF TGTGCCAGCAGCTTGGGGCTAGCTGGGGTCGTCTCCTACAATGAGCAGTTCTTC
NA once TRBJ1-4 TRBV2 CASTPDTGREKLFF TGTGCCAGCACCCCGGACACTGGAAGGGAAAAACTGTTTTTT
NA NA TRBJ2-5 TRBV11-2 CASSTPRGGETQYF TGTGCCAGCAGCACACCCAGGGGGGGAGAGACCCAGTACTTC
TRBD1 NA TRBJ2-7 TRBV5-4 CASSSGQGPYEQYF TGTGCCAGCAGTTCGGGACAGGGACCCTACGAGCAGTACTTC
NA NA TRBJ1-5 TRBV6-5 CASSYGASNQPQHF TGTGCCAGCAGTTACGGGGCCAGCAATCAGCCCCAGCATTTT
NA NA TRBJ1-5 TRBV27 CASSRGTEYGSNQPQHF TGTGCCAGCAGTAGGGGGACGGAGTACGGGAGCAATCAGCCCCAGCATTTT
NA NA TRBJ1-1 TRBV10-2 CASRPQTHTEAFF TGCGCCAGCAGACCTCAAACGCACACTGAAGCTTTCTTT
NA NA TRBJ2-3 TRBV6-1 CASSEGPPPPGADTQYF TGTGCCAGCAGTGAGGGCCCCCCCCCACCGGGAGCAGATACGCAGTATTTT
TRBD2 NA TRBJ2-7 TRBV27 CASPLRGGGSEQYF TGTGCCAGCCCTCTTAGGGGCGGGGGGAGCGAGCAGTACTTC
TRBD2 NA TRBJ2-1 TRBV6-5 CASRPGLAGPEQFF TGTGCCAGCAGGCCGGGACTAGCGGGACCTGAGCAGTTCTTC
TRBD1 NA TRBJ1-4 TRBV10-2 CASSDLPKTGANEKLFF TGCGCCAGCAGTGATCTCCCAAAGACAGGGGCTAATGAAAAACTGTTTTTT
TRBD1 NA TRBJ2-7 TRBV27 CASSKNKTPGQGSYEQYF TGTGCCAGCAGTAAAAACAAAACGCCGGGACAGGGCTCCTACGAGCAGTACTTC
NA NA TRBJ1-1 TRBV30 CAWSVVNTEAFF TGTGCCTGGAGCGTGGTGAACACTGAAGCTTTCTTT
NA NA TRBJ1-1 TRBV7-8 CASSQGGVNTEAFF TGTGCCAGCAGCCAAGGGGGGGTTAACACTGAAGCTTTCTTT
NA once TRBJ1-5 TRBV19 CASCQGNQPQHF TGTGCCAGTTGTCAGGGCAATCAGCCCCAGCATTTT
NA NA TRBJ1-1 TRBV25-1 CASSEFGGPAEAFF TGTGCCAGCAGTGAATTCGGGGGGCCTGCTGAAGCTTTCTTT
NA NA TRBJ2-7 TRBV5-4 CASSPDSFRDEQYF TGTGCCAGCAGTCCAGATTCTTTTAGGGACGAGCAGTACTTC
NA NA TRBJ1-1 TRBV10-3 CAITPTPNTEAFF TGTGCCATCACCCCGACACCGAACACTGAAGCTTTCTTT
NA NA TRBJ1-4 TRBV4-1 CASSQVGSATNEKLFF TGCGCCAGCAGCCAAGTGGGATCCGCAACTAATGAAAAACTGTTTTTT
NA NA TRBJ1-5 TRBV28 CASSSDTSGNQPQHF TGTGCCAGCAGTTCTGACACCTCGGGCAATCAGCCCCAGCATTTT
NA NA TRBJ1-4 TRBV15 CATSPRLAANEKLFF TGTGCCACCAGCCCCCGACTGGCAGCTAATGAAAAACTGTTTTTT
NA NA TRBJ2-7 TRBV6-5 CASSEGIRLWF TGTGCCAGCAGTGAAGGCATACGGCTGTGGTTC
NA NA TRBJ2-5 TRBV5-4 CASSRRTGETQYF TGTGCCAGCAGCCGCCGGACTGGGGAGACCCAGTACTTC
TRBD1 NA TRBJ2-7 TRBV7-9 CASSRDSPDRAHEQYF TGTGCCAGCAGCCGCGACTCCCCGGACAGGGCCCACGAGCAGTACTTC
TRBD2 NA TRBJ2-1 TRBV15 CATSRDIGLAGGRYNEQFF TGTGCCACCAGCAGAGATATAGGACTAGCGGGAGGGCGGTACAATGAGCAGTTCTTC
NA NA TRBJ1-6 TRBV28 CASSGSGFYSPLHF TGTGCCAGCAGTGGCTCAGGTTTTTATTCACCCCTCCACTTT
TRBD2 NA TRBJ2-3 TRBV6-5 CASRKAGLGGDTQYF TGTGCCAGCAGGAAAGCGGGACTAGGGGGAGATACGCAGTATTTT
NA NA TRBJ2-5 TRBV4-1 CASSQEGGQETQYF TGCGCCAGCAGCCAAGAGGGAGGACAAGAGACCCAGTACTTC
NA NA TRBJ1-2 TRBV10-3 CAISAWESYGYTF TGTGCCATCAGTGCCTGGGAGAGCTATGGCTACACCTTC
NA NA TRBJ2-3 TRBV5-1 CASSQDDTQYF TGCGCCAGCAGCCAAGACGATACGCAGTATTTT
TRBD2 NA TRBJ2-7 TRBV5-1 CASSIAGTYEQYF TGCGCCAGCAGCATAGCGGGGACCTACGAGCAGTACTTC
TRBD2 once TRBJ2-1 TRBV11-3 CASSFSGTRLFF TGTGCCAGCAGCTTCTCCGGGACTAGGCTGTTCTTC
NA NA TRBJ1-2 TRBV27 CASRVTGLDYGYTF TGTGCCAGCAGGGTGACAGGTTTGGACTATGGCTACACCTTC
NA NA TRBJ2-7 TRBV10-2 CASTGNSREQYF TGCGCCAGCACAGGCAACTCGCGCGAGCAGTACTTC
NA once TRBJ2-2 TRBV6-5 CASSYERTGNTGELFF TGTGCCAGCAGTTATGAACGGACGGGCAACACCGGGGAGCTGTTTTTT
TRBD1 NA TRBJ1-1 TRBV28 CASTPKGTGKAAFF TGTGCCAGCACCCCCAAGGGGACAGGCAAAGCGGCTTTCTTT
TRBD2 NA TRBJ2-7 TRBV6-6 CASTPRAGIYEQYF TGTGCCAGCACCCCGAGAGCGGGGATCTACGAGCAGTACTTC
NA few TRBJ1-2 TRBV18 CASSPPGNYGYTF TGTGCCAGCTCACCACCCGGGAACTATGGCTACACCTTC
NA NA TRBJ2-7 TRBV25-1 CASSTAGVSYEQYF TGTGCCAGCAGTACGGCTGGGGTTTCCTACGAGCAGTACTTC
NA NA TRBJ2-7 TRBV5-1 CASSLALNRELGSYEQYF TGCGCCAGCAGCTTGGCCCTAAACAGGGAATTGGGCTCCTACGAGCAGTACTTC
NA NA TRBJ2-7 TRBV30 CAWSRAPYEQYF TGTGCCTGGAGCAGGGCCCCCTACGAGCAGTACTTC
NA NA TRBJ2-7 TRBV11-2 CASSLDRGREQYF TGTGCCAGCAGCTTAGATCGAGGACGCGAGCAGTACTTC
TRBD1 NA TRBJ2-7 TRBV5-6 CASSLGQGSLASYEQYF TGTGCCAGCAGCTTGGGACAGGGGAGTCTGGCCTCCTACGAGCAGTACTTC